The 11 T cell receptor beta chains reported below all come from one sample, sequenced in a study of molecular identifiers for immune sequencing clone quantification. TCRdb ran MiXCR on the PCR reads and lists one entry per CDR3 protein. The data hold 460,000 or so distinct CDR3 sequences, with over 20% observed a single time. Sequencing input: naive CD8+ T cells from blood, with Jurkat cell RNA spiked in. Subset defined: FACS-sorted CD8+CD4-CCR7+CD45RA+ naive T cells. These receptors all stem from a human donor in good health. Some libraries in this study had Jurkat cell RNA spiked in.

CDR3 coding DNA: TGTGCCAGCAGTTACGTGGGGGAGAATACTGAAGCTTTCTTT. It translates to CASSYVGENTEAFF. This chain uses TRBV6-5 with TRBJ1-1, with D perhaps TRBD1 (5 bases). This CDR3 comprises 14 residues. Trimming took off 2 bases at V and 5 bases at J, with 12 bases between the two ends. Germline V gene lookup returns CDR1 MNHEY and CDR2 SVGAGI.

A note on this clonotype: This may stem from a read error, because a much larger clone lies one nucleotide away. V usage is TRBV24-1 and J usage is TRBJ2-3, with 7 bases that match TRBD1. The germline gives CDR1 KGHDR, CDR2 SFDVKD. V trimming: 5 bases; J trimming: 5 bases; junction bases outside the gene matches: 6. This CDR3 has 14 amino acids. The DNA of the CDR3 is TGTGCCACCAGTGGCTCGCAGGGGGTAGATACGCAGTATTTT. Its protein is CATSGSQGVDTQYF.

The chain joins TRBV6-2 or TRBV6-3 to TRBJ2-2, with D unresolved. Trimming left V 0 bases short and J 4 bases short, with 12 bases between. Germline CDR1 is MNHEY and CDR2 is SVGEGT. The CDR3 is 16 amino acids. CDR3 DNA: TGTGCCAGCAGTTACTCGATGAGTAAGGGCACCGGGGAGCTGTTTTTT. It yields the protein CASSYSMSKGTGELFF.

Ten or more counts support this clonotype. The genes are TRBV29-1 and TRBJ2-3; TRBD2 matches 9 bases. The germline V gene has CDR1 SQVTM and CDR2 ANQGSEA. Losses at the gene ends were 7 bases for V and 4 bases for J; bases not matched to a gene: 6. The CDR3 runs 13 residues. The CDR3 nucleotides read TGCAGCGATATAGCGGGAGTTGCAGATACGCAGTATTTT. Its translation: CSDIAGVADTQYF.

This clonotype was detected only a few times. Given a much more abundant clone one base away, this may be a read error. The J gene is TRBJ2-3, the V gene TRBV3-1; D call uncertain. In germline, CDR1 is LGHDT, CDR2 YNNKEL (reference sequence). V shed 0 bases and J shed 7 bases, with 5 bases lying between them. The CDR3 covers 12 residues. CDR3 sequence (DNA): TGTGCCAGCAGCCAAGACATAAATACGCAGTATTTT. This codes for CASSQDINTQYF.

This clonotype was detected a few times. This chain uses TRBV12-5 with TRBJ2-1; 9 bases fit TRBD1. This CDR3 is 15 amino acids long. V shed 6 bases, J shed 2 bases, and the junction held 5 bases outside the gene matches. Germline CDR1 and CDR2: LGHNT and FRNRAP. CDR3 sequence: CASGGDRETYNEQFF. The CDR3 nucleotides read TGTGCTAGTGGGGGGGACAGGGAGACCTACAATGAGCAGTTCTTC.

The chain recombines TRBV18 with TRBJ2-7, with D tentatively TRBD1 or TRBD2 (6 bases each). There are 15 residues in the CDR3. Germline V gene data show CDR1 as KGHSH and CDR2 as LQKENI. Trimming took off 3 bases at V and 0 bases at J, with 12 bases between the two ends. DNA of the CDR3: TGTGCCAGCTCACCCACAGGGAGGACCTCCTACGAGCAGTACTTC. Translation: CASSPTGRTSYEQYF.

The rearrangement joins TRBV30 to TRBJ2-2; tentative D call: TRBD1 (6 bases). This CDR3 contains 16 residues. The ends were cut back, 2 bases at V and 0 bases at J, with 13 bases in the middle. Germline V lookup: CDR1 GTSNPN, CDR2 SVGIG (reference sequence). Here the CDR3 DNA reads TGTGCCTGGAGTCCCGGTGGGGGCCCGAACACCGGGGAGCTGTTTTTT. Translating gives CAWSPGGGPNTGELFF.

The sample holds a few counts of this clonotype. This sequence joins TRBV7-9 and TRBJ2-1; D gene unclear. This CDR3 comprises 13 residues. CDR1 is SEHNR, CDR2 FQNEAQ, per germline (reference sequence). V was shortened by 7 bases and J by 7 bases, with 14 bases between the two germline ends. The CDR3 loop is CASTNEPRNEQFF. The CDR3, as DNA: TGTGCCAGCACCAACGAACCCCGAAATGAGCAGTTCTTC. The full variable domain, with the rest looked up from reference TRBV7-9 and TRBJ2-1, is DTGVSQNPRHKITKRGQNVTFRCDPISEHNRLYWYRQTLGQGPEFLTYFQNEAQLEKSRLLSDRFSAERPKGSFSTLEIQRTEQGDSAMYLCASTNEPRNEQFFGPGTRLTVL.

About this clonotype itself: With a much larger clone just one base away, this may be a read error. CDR3 sequence: CAGSLGQGFGETQYF. CDR3 sequence (DNA): TGTGCCGGCAGCTTAGGGCAGGGGTTTGGAGAGACCCAGTACTTC. This chain uses TRBV7-2 with TRBJ2-5, with a weak D call TRBD1 (6 bases). CDR1 and CDR2 (germline): SGHTA, FQGNSA. CDR3 size: 15 residues.

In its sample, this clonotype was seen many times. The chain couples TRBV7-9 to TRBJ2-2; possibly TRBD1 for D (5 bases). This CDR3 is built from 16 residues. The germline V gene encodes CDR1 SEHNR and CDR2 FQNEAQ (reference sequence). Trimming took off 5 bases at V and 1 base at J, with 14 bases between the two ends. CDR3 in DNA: TGTGCCAGCAGCCACCCGATAACAGGGAACACCGGGGAGCTGTTTTTT. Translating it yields CASSHPITGNTGELFF.